The 32 T cell receptor beta chains below were found in one sample sequenced in a study of beta chain features in type 1 diabetes. The entirety of the isolated RNA underwent reverse transcription, so expressed TCRB transcripts were sequenced. Clones were read by immunoSEQ multiplex PCR, and TCRdb kept only the in-frame ones, dropping some. The repertoire holds tens of thousands of clones, roughly 69% seen once, with 2.2% in the top ten. The sequencing sample was made of Tregs from blood. These receptors all come from a woman in her thirties or forties in good health.

The chain carries TRBV7-2 and TRBJ2-1, with D possibly TRBD2 on 5 matching bases. V was trimmed by 1 base and J by 0 bases, leaving 7 bases between them. The CDR3 contains 15 residues. Per germline, CDR1 SGHTA and CDR2 FQGNSA. The CDR3 DNA reads as TGTGCCAGCAGCTTAGTTGGGAGCTCCTACAATGAGCAGTTCTTC. Protein sequence: CASSLVGSSYNEQFF.

The rearrangement uses TRBV2 and TRBJ1-1, with D perhaps TRBD1 (5 bases). V lost 4 bases and J lost 0, with 9 bases in between. Germline lookup yields CDR1 SNHLY and CDR2 FYNNEI. The CDR3 loop spans 14 amino acids. The CDR3 coding sequence is TGTGCCAGCAGTGTGACAGCCTTGAACACTGAAGCTTTCTTT. It codes for CASSVTALNTEAFF.

Remarks on this clone: The junction departs from germline at one end; a sequencing error may be responsible. The V call is TRBV7-2, the J call TRBJ2-3, with TRBD1 matching 9 bases. This CDR3 has 15 amino acids. Germline CDR1 reads SGHTA; CDR2 reads FQGNSA. The CDR3 DNA is TGTGCCAGCACCTTACAGGGGGCAAAAACAGATACGCAGTATTTT. Its protein product is CASTLQGAKTDTQYF. The whole variable domain, remainder taken from reference TRBV7-2 and TRBJ2-3, is GAGVSQSPSNKVTEKGKDVELRCDPISGHTALYWYRQSLGQGLEFLIYFQGNSAPDKSGLPSDRFSAERTGGSVSTLTIQRTQQEDSAVYLCASTLQGAKTDTQYFGPGTRLTVL.

The sample holds a few counts of this clone. The chain carries TRBV7-2 and TRBJ1-2; D gene unclear. The V gene lost 5 bases and the J gene lost 5 bases, with 9 bases spanning the gap. The length of the CDR3 is 12 residues. CDR1 SGHTA and CDR2 FQGNSA come from the germline V gene. DNA for the CDR3: TGTGCCAGCAGCGGGAGGCAATATGGCTACACCTTC. It is translated as CASSGRQYGYTF.

The rearrangement uses TRBV19 and TRBJ2-7, with TRBD1 identical over 9 bases. CDR3 length: 14 amino acids. The germline V gene encodes CDR1 LNHDA and CDR2 SQIVND (reference sequence). V was clipped by 1 base and J by 4 bases; unmatched bases: 2. CDR3 in amino acids: CASSIGGQGYEQYF. Written as DNA, the CDR3 is TGTGCCAGTAGTATAGGAGGACAGGGGTACGAGCAGTACTTC.

Turning to this clone: The junction and the germline gene differ at one end; a read error may be behind it. The V and J genes are TRBV6-6 and TRBJ1-2; 10 bases align to TRBD1. The CDR3 consists of 13 residues. Germline-derived CDR1 and CDR2 are MNHNY and SVGAGI (reference sequence). Here the CDR3 reads CASRAGTGALFAF. CDR3 coding DNA: TGTGCCAGCAGGGCCGGGACAGGGGCGCTCTTCGCCTTC.

The chain has TRBV4-1 and TRBJ2-3, with D perhaps matching TRBD2 (6 bases). Germline V lookup: CDR1 MGHRA, CDR2 YSYEKL. Trimming shortened V by 4 bases and J by 0 bases, and 20 bases separated the two germline ends. The CDR3 has 18 residues. CDR3 DNA sequence: TGCGCCAGCAGCCTTCAGACTAGTTCCGACACTAGCACAGATACGCAGTATTTT. Translating it yields CASSLQTSSDTSTDTQYF.

The chain employs TRBV5-8 and TRBJ2-1; D gene unclear. The CDR3 contains 16 residues. V was cut by 2 bases and J by 0 bases, with 12 bases left in between. Looked up from germline, CDR1 is SGHTS and CDR2 is YDEGEE. The CDR3 reads CASSFFTTSSYNEQFF. The DNA of the CDR3 is TGTGCCAGCAGCTTTTTCACTACAAGCTCCTACAATGAGCAGTTCTTC.

CDR3 bases: TGTGCCAGCAGCTTAGCGGGAGCACCTCAAGCTTTCTTT. It specifies CASSLAGAPQAFF. The chain carries TRBV7-9 and TRBJ1-1; D is ambiguous. Per germline, CDR1 SEHNR and CDR2 FQNEAQ (reference sequence). The CDR3 is 13 amino acids. Deletions cut 0 bases from V and 9 bases from J, with 11 bases between. Supplemented by reference TRBV7-9 and TRBJ1-1, the full variable domain reads DTGVSQNPRHKITKRGQNVTFRCDPISEHNRLYWYRQTLGQGPEFLTYFQNEAQLEKSRLLSDRFSAERPKGSFSTLEIQRTEQGDSAMYLCASSLAGAPQAFFGQGTRLTVV.

The J gene is TRBJ1-2, the V gene TRBV7-6; no reliable D call. The CDR3 has 14 residues. Trimming shortened V by 2 bases and J by 3 bases, and 10 bases separated the two germline ends. Germline assignment: CDR1 SGHVS and CDR2 FNYEAQ. The CDR3 is CASSLRGGDYGYTF. The CDR3 region has the DNA TGTGCCAGCAGCTTACGGGGAGGCGACTATGGCTACACCTTC.

This clone came up once. The V gene is TRBV5-1, the J gene TRBJ2-1, with 13 nucleotides matching TRBD2. The germline V gene has CDR1 SGHRS and CDR2 YFSETQ. The J segment lost 9 bases and the V segment lost 3 bases, leaving 12 bases of the junction unmatched. This CDR3 comprises 17 residues. CDR3 protein: CASSSASLAGGPIEQFF. The CDR3 nucleotides read TGCGCCAGCAGCTCCGCTTCACTAGCGGGGGGGCCGATTGAGCAGTTCTTC.

V gene TRBV27 combines with J gene TRBJ1-5; unclear D gene. The V end lost 1 base, the J end lost 4 bases, and 8 bases lay between the germline ends. The CDR3 contains 14 residues. Germline V gene data show CDR1 as MNHEY and CDR2 as SMNVEV (reference sequence). CDR3 in amino acids: CASSLFFANQPQHF. The CDR3 DNA reads TGTGCCAGCAGTTTATTTTTCGCGAATCAGCCCCAGCATTTT.

The chain links TRBV7-6 to TRBJ1-2, with D uncertain. This CDR3 is built from 13 residues. CDR1 is SGHVS and CDR2 is FNYEAQ in the germline V gene. Trimming took 1 base from V and 4 from J, leaving 7 bases between them. The CDR3 DNA reads TGTGCCAGCAGCTTAGGAGTCACCTATGGCTACACCTTC. Amino acid sequence: CASSLGVTYGYTF.

This clone was seen more than once but under ten times. V gene TRBV5-6 combines with J gene TRBJ2-3; TRBD1 matches at 7 bases. V lost 4 bases and J lost 6; bases outside the gene matches: 14. The CDR3 has 16 residues. CDR1 and CDR2 from the germline V gene are SGHDT and YYEEEE. The CDR3 coding sequence is TGTGCCAGCAGCCTTCGCGCCGACAGGGTTCACGATACGCAGTATTTT. It encodes CASSLRADRVHDTQYF. Looking up the rest from reference TRBV5-6 and TRBJ2-3 gives the full variable domain: DAGVTQSPTHLIKTRGQQVTLRCSPKSGHDTVSWYQQALGQGPQFIFQYYEEEERQRGNFPDRFSGHQFPNYSSELNVNALLLGDSALYLCASSLRADRVHDTQYFGPGTRLTVL.

This clone was counted once. This chain uses TRBV10-1 with TRBJ2-2, with 9 bases aligning to TRBD2. V gave up 6 bases and J gave up 2 bases; unmatched junction bases: 4. This CDR3 spans 15 amino acids. Germline V gives CDR1 WNHNN, CDR2 SYGVQD (reference sequence). DNA for the CDR3: TGCGCCAGCAGCAGCGGGGGGCTTAACACCGGGGAGCTGTTTTTT. It yields the protein CASSSGGLNTGELFF.

The chain joins TRBV4-1 to TRBJ2-3, with D tentatively TRBD1 (6 bases). Germline V gene data show CDR1 as MGHRA and CDR2 as YSYEKL. V shed 6 bases and J shed 0 bases, with 22 bases lying between them. This CDR3 has 18 residues. The CDR3 DNA sequence: TGCGCCAGCAGATGGACCCGGGACACGAAAACTAGCACAGATACGCAGTATTTT. Protein: CASRWTRDTKTSTDTQYF.

This clone was seen only once. This sequence joins TRBV5-1 and TRBJ2-3; D is unresolved. V lost 0 bases, J lost 0 bases, and 8 bases lay in between. Germline loops: CDR1 SGHRS, CDR2 YFSETQ. The CDR3 totals 15 residues. As DNA, the CDR3 is TGCGCCAGCAGCTTGGCCGGGTCGAGCACAGATACGCAGTATTTT. Translating it yields CASSLAGSSTDTQYF.

This rearrangement joins TRBV2 to TRBJ2-7; 8 nucleotides match TRBD1. Trimming at V came to 6 bases and at J to 3 bases, leaving 10 bases not matched to a gene. The CDR3 has 15 amino acids. Germline lookup yields CDR1 SNHLY and CDR2 FYNNEI. The chain's CDR3 is CASRPDRGPYYEQYF. The CDR3 nucleotides read TGTGCCAGCAGGCCAGACAGGGGACCCTACTACGAGCAGTACTTC.

This clone has only a few counts. At one end the junction does not follow the germline gene, possibly because of a read error. J is TRBJ1-1 and V is TRBV2; D is unresolved. Germline-derived CDR1 and CDR2 are SNHLY and FYNNEI. The CDR3 totals 12 residues. CDR3 sequence reads: CASSGGPFPRVF. CDR3 DNA sequence: TGTGCCAGCAGTGGTGGTCCGTTCCCCCGGGTCTTT. Using reference TRBV2 and TRBJ1-1 for the parts outside the CDR3, the full variable domain is EPEVTQTPSHQVTQMGQEVILRCVPISNHLYFYWYRQILGQKVEFLVSFYNNEISEKSEIFDDQFSVERPDGSNFTLKIRSTKLEDSAMYFCASSGGPFPRVFGQGTRLTVV.

The CDR3 DNA follows: TGCGCCAGCAGCTTGATGGGACAGGGGGCAGGTCAGCCCCAGCATTTT. Encoded protein: CASSLMGQGAGQPQHF. This chain links TRBV5-1 with TRBJ1-5; 12 bases align to TRBD1. The CDR3 is 16 amino acids. J lost 6 bases, V lost 1 base, and 5 bases had no gene match. From germline, CDR1 is SGHRS and CDR2 YFSETQ.

The CDR3 region is CASRRGETQYF. CDR3 nucleotide sequence: TGTGCCAGCAGGAGGGGGGAGACCCAGTACTTC. The chain carries TRBV25-1 and TRBJ2-5; TRBD1 might be the D (6 bases). The CDR3 contains 11 residues. Deletions cut 6 bases from V and 5 bases from J, with 7 bases between. In germline, CDR1 is MGHDK, CDR2 SYGVNS.

The table lists this clone with a few counts. The rearrangement joins TRBV27 to TRBJ2-7; a weak D match, TRBD1 (5 bases). The length of the CDR3 is 13 residues. Germline V lookup: CDR1 MNHEY, CDR2 SMNVEV (reference sequence). V shed 3 bases and J shed 5 bases, with 11 bases lying between them. CDR3 sequence reads: CASSFVQGHEQYF. In DNA, the CDR3 is TGTGCCAGCAGTTTTGTTCAGGGCCACGAGCAGTACTTC.

The genes are TRBV6-6 and TRBJ1-6; no reliable D call. V lost 5 bases, J lost 9 bases, and 17 bases lay in between. Germline CDR1 reads MNHNY; CDR2 reads SVGAGI (reference sequence). The CDR3 spans 15 residues. CDR3: CASSIPGVGLSPLHF. The CDR3 region has the DNA TGTGCCAGCAGTATCCCGGGAGTTGGGCTTTCACCCCTCCACTTT.

This chain uses TRBV18 with TRBJ2-5; D possibly corresponds to TRBD2 (5 bases). Per the germline V gene, CDR1 is KGHSH and CDR2 is LQKENI. Between the trimmed V and J ends, which lost 4 bases and 2 bases, there was a span of 14 bases. The CDR3 has 15 amino acids. The CDR3 loop reads CASSRISDKQETQYF. In DNA form, the CDR3 reads TGTGCCAGCTCACGGATTAGCGACAAGCAAGAGACCCAGTACTTC.

The chain carries TRBV25-1 and TRBJ1-2; D is undetermined. This CDR3 comprises 14 residues. Trimming removed 1 base at V and 5 bases at J, with 11 bases between. Germline loops: CDR1 MGHDK, CDR2 SYGVNS. The CDR3 loop reads CASSESAYWYGYTF. In DNA form, the CDR3 reads TGTGCCAGCAGTGAATCCGCGTATTGGTATGGCTACACCTTC.

V gene TRBV2 combines with J gene TRBJ1-6; tentative D call: TRBD1 (5 bases). From germline, CDR1 is SNHLY and CDR2 FYNNEI. V was cut by 4 bases and J by 2 bases, with 27 bases left in between. This CDR3 comprises 21 residues. CDR3 sequence: CASSGANHDRKPPTYNSPLHF. The CDR3 nucleotides are TGTGCCAGCAGTGGGGCGAACCATGACAGAAAACCTCCGACCTATAATTCACCCCTCCACTTT.

V and J are TRBV18 and TRBJ2-1; TRBD1 matches at 8 bases. CDR1 and CDR2 from the germline V gene are KGHSH and LQKENI. The CDR3 is made up of 17 amino acids. The V and J ends lost 3 bases and 7 bases, in that order; junction bases with no gene match: 14. The CDR3 protein is CASSPISGGGIRNEQFF. For the CDR3, the DNA is TGTGCCAGCTCACCCATTTCAGGGGGCGGTATCCGTAATGAGCAGTTCTTC.

The chain links TRBV7-2 to TRBJ2-3; a weak D match, TRBD1 (5 bases). This CDR3 has 16 amino acids. Between the trimmed V and J ends, which lost 5 bases and 7 bases, there was a span of 22 bases. In germline, CDR1 is SGHTA, CDR2 FQGNSA. The CDR3 loop reads CASSRRVGQGRNTQYF. CDR3 DNA sequence: TGTGCCAGCAGCCGTAGGGTCGGTCAGGGCAGGAATACGCAGTATTTT.

The rearrangement links TRBV7-9 to TRBJ2-5, with a tentative D call TRBD1 (5 bases). The CDR3 spans 14 residues. Germline V gene sequence: CDR1 SEHNR, CDR2 FQNEAQ (reference sequence). V dropped 3 bases and J dropped 5 bases, with 13 bases sitting between them. The CDR3 is CASSFLGVVETQYF. The CDR3 DNA reads as TGTGCCAGCAGCTTTTTAGGGGTCGTGGAGACCCAGTACTTC.

The chain carries TRBV12-5 and TRBJ1-6; 7 nucleotides align to TRBD1. The CDR3 has 14 residues. Trimming took 7 bases from V and 7 from J; bases not matched to a gene: 7. In germline, CDR1 is LGHNT, CDR2 FRNRAP. The CDR3 DNA reads as TGTGCTAGTGCTCCCGGGACAGCGAATTCACCCCTCCACTTT. It translates to CASAPGTANSPLHF.

The chain couples TRBV7-8 to TRBJ2-4, with 11 bases that match TRBD2. CDR3 size: 19 residues. CDR1 SGHVS and CDR2 FQNEAQ come from the germline V gene. V trimming: 1 base; J trimming: 2 bases; junction bases outside the gene matches: 10. CDR3 DNA: TGTGCCAGCAGCTTAGTGCTAGCGGGGGGACAAGGAACCAAAAACATTCAGTACTTC. This codes for CASSLVLAGGQGTKNIQYF.

The V and J genes are TRBV7-9 and TRBJ1-6, with D uncertain. V gave up 5 bases and J gave up 10 bases, with 15 bases separating them. The germline V gene has CDR1 SEHNR and CDR2 FQNEAQ (reference sequence). This CDR3 spans 14 amino acids. The CDR3 bases are TGTGCCAGCAGCCCTTGGTCGAGCAACTCACCCCTCCACTTT. This translates into CASSPWSSNSPLHF.